This T cell receptor (beta chain) was identified during a study of cytomegalovirus exposure and HLA in healthy donors. The wider study: As released early, the data held 70 million to 100 million unique TCRs from HLA-typed donors. Study conclusions and caveats: In a later analysis, DRB1 alleles had the most associated TCRs; HLA-C alleles the fewest.

Donors counted as nominally healthy when sampled, yet unrecorded immune exposures were likely. The PCR made use of 60 Vbeta and 13 Jbeta primers. Sequencing used immunoSEQ multiplex PCR; TCRdb keeps in-frame clones, though not all of them. The sample includes around 67,000 clones, about 60% of them seen just once. Worth noting for this clone: The antigen is unknown.

Germline CDR1 is SGHTA and CDR2 is FQGNSA. V dropped 5 bases and J dropped 4 bases, with 20 bases sitting between them. This CDR3 is built from 16 residues. The specimen was PBMCs. This clonotype was obtained from a woman aged 45-59 years in good health and CMV-seronegative. V and J are TRBV7-2 and TRBJ2-5, with D possibly TRBD2 on 7 matching bases. In DNA, the CDR3 is TGTGCCAGCAGCCTCACCCATGGGGGGGGCGCAGAGACCCAGTACTTC. As protein: CASSLTHGGGAETQYF.